This entry describes one TCR beta chain. There is no known antigen for this receptor. No much larger clone exists at a distance of one base, and base qualities are not known. Other DNA sequences in this specimen translate into the identical CDR3. CDR1 and CDR2 are read off the germline V gene (reference sequence) as LNHDA and SQIVND. From the cysteine up to the phenylalanine, the CDR3 has a length of 15 residues. Of the read, only the CDR3 DNA is kept; its 45 bases are in frame from base 1. The V and J ends are trimmed by 1 base and 0 bases, leaving 7 bases between them. TCRbeta CDR3 regions were amplified from genomic DNA using the immunoSEQ Assay, a bias-controlled multiplex PCR. Turning to the authors' computational methods: Nucleated cell counts per sample were estimated from amplification of reference gene primers within the assay. To quantify the absolute abundance of each unique TCRbeta CDR3 rearrangement, sequence reads were collapsed and filtered. For each sample, productive Simpson clonality was calculated as the square root of Simpson's diversity index across productive rearrangements. TCRdb stores this immuneACCESS table with in-frame sequences only. Part of the clones is absent; in the studies checked, under half of the shortfall reflects unresolved V genes, and no reason is known for the rest. V and J calls and clone size are copied from that table; D and trimming were computed from the DNA. The table for this sample lists roughly 120,000 clones; roughly 83% of them were counted only once. The top ten constitute 2% to 2.5% of the sample.

The data belong to a study of blood T cell repertoires in COVID-19 (dated by TCRdb to 2020 to 2021). In terms of the full investigation: Samples from collaborators originated in the United States, Italy and Spain and spanned both the acute and convalescent phases of COVID-19. The prospective study material was composed of cDNA or gDNA derived from T cells, B-cell-depleted T cells, or PBMCs. The dataset comprised deeply sampled blood TCRbeta repertoires from subjects exposed to, actively infected with, or recovered from COVID-19. A freely available public database, intended as a resource for researchers studying the immune response to SARS-CoV-2, is where the repertoires were released. The samples were drawn from the first 160 participants of the ongoing ImmuneRACE study and from 950 to 1,500 subjects provided by 6 global collaborators. The sample metadata nearly always contained a de-identified subject ID, COVID-19 status, age in years and sex. HLA class I and class II types, where available, came from metadata supplied by the sample provider rather than from assay-based typing. Overall study outcomes, separate from this receptor: The quantity of clinical and demographic metadata differed by source and by participant and was supplied without curation.

Each collaborating institution followed its own protocols to collect whole blood in K2EDTA tubes. For TCRbeta analysis, collaborator samples were shipped as frozen whole blood, as isolated PBMCs, or as DNA extracted from either sample type. The sequence links TRBV19 to TRBJ1-5; a weak D assignment points to TRBD1 (5 bases agree). This TCR came from a man younger than 40 with acute or convalescent COVID-19. The sequenced material came from peripheral blood. Read as DNA, the sequence is TGTGCCAGTAGTATAGCAGGGTATAGCAATCAGCCCCAGCATTTT. Its protein reads: CASSIAGYSNQPQHF.